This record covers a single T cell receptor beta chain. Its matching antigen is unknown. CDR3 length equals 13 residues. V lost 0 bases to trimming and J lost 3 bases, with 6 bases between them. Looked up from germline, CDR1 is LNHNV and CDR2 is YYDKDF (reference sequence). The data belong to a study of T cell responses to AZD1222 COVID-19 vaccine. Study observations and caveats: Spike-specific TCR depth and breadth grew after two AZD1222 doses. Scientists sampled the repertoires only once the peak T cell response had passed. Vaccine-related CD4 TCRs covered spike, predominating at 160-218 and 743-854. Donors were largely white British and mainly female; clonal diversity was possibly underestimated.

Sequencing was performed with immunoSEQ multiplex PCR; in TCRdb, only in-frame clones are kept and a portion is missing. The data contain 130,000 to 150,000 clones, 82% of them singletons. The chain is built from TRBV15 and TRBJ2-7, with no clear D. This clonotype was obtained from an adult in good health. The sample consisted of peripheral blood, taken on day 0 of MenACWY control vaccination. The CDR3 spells CATSRDSDYEQYF. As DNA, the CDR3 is TGTGCCACCAGCAGAGACAGCGACTACGAGCAGTACTTC.